The 28 T cell receptor beta chains in this list originate from one sample, sequenced in a study of blood T cells in healthy people across ages. It was with a sample-barcoded 5' primer and a J-beta primer mix that a second PCR of about 6 to 12 cycles was run. Using its own MiXCR run on the 5' RACE reads, TCRdb lists one record per CDR3 protein. Among roughly 1,500,000 distinct CDR3 sequences, approximately 40% were seen once, and the ten largest hold roughly 7.9%. Sequencing was done on a sample of blood. The receptors stem from a woman aged 18 to 35 in good health.

The gene calls are TRBV4-1 and TRBJ2-7, with 7 bases aligning to TRBD1. Trimming cost V 3 bases and J 4 bases; bases outside gene matches: 3. The CDR3 consists of 13 residues. Germline V gives CDR1 MGHRA, CDR2 YSYEKL. CDR3 residues: CASSQQGVYEQYF. Here the CDR3 DNA reads TGCGCCAGCAGCCAGCAGGGGGTATACGAGCAGTACTTC.

In this sample, this clonotype turned up a few times. This chain's CDR3 is CASGGTSGRLILGYNEQFF. CDR3 bases: TGTGCTAGTGGCGGGACTAGCGGGAGACTTATCCTGGGGTACAATGAGCAGTTCTTC. The chain joins TRBV12-5 to TRBJ2-1; 14 bases match TRBD2. After removal of 6 bases from V and 4 bases from J, the junction contained 14 bases not matched to a gene. The V gene's germline CDR1 is LGHNT and CDR2 FRNRAP. The CDR3 contains 19 residues.

The rearrangement joins TRBV10-3 to TRBJ1-1, with D possibly TRBD1 on 5 matching bases. Trimming took off 2 bases at V and 0 bases at J, with 13 bases between the two ends. Germline assignment: CDR1 ENHRY and CDR2 SYGVKD. The CDR3 totals 16 residues. For the CDR3, the DNA is TGTGCCATCAGTGAGCCGGACAATCAAATGAACACTGAAGCTTTCTTT. Protein: CAISEPDNQMNTEAFF.

The chain uses TRBV28 and TRBJ2-7; 12 nucleotides match TRBD2. The DNA end is a closer match to TRBJ2-5, so the J assignment may be wrong. The CDR3 covers 14 residues. CDR1 and CDR2 from the germline V gene are MDHEN and SYDVKM. Here the CDR3 reads CASRASGGGETQYF. The CDR3 DNA follows: TGTGCCAGCAGGGCTAGCGGGGGGGGAGAGACCCAGTACTTC.

The chain is built from TRBV2 and TRBJ2-3; either TRBD1 or TRBD2 may fit D (5 bases each). Germline CDR1 SNHLY, CDR2 FYNNEI. The CDR3 has 13 amino acids. Trimming removed 10 bases from V and 1 base from J, with 12 bases in between. The CDR3 region is CAIPGPRTDTQYF. The CDR3 DNA is TGTGCCATCCCGGGGCCACGCACAGATACGCAGTATTTT.

The chain couples TRBV5-1 to TRBJ2-2; 9 bases line up with TRBD2. The ends lost 0 bases at V and 4 bases at J; junction bases unmatched: 4. The CDR3 is 16 residues long. In germline, CDR1 is SGHRS, CDR2 YFSETQ. CDR3 sequence: CASSLVAGGTTGELFF. CDR3 coding DNA: TGCGCCAGCAGCTTGGTCGCGGGAGGGACCACCGGGGAGCTGTTTTTT.

This sequence joins TRBV27 and TRBJ2-6; D possibly corresponds to TRBD1 (6 bases). This CDR3 has 16 amino acids. V lost 5 bases and J lost 3, with 14 bases in between. The germline V gene encodes CDR1 MNHEY and CDR2 SMNVEV (reference sequence). The DNA for the CDR3 is TGTGCCAGCAGTCTTCACAGGACAGATGGGGCCAACGTCCTGACTTTC. Its protein product is CASSLHRTDGANVLTF.

V is TRBV2 and J is TRBJ2-1; D is ambiguous. CDR3 length: 11 amino acids. Trimming took 6 bases from V and 8 from J, leaving 8 bases between them. Germline V CDR1 and CDR2: SNHLY, FYNNEI. CDR3 DNA: TGTGCCAGCAGACCACATGATGAGCAGTTCTTC. Translated, it gives CASRPHDEQFF. Full variable domain (remainder filled in from reference TRBV2 and TRBJ2-1): EPEVTQTPSHQVTQMGQEVILRCVPISNHLYFYWYRQILGQKVEFLVSFYNNEISEKSEIFDDQFSVERPDGSNFTLKIRSTKLEDSAMYFCASRPHDEQFFGPGTRLTVL.

This rearrangement joins TRBV10-3 to TRBJ2-4; D not certain. The CDR3 is 15 residues long. Germline V gene data show CDR1 as ENHRY and CDR2 as SYGVKD. Trimming took 2 bases from V and 0 from J, leaving 8 bases between them. In nucleotides, the CDR3 is TGTGCCATCAGTGAGGGGCCTTTAGCCAAAAACATTCAGTACTTC. Residues: CAISEGPLAKNIQYF.

A few counts support this clonotype. This rearrangement joins TRBV28 to TRBJ2-2; D remains ambiguous. CDR3 length: 12 amino acids. Trimming removed 3 bases from V and 9 bases from J, with 8 bases in between. Germline assignment: CDR1 MDHEN and CDR2 SYDVKM. The CDR3 is CASSFSGRELFF. For the CDR3, the DNA is TGTGCCAGCAGTTTCTCAGGCAGGGAGCTGTTTTTT.

This chain uses TRBV5-1 with TRBJ1-5; the match to TRBD1 covers 7 bases. The junction had 14 bases not matched to a gene; V was cut back by 0 bases and J by 2 bases. The length of the CDR3 is 19 residues. Germline CDR1 SGHRS, CDR2 YFSETQ. The CDR3 sequence is CASSLGQGVYTECNQPQHF. DNA of the CDR3: TGCGCCAGCAGCTTGGGGCAGGGGGTATATACTGAGTGCAATCAGCCCCAGCATTTT.

This chain uses TRBV28 with TRBJ1-4, with TRBD1 as a possible D gene (6 bases). This CDR3 comprises 16 residues. CDR1 and CDR2 from the germline V gene are MDHEN and SYDVKM. Trimming removed 4 bases at V and 8 bases at J, with 20 bases between. The CDR3 DNA reads TGTGCCAGCAGTTCGGCCGGGGGCGCGACCGGAGAAAAACTGTTTTTT. Translating gives CASSSAGGATGEKLFF.

This CDR3 is CASSLSAGGRYNEQFF. Here the CDR3 DNA reads TGTGCCAGCAGTTTATCAGCGGGGGGACGCTACAATGAGCAGTTCTTC. The rearrangement links TRBV27 to TRBJ2-1, with TRBD2 matching over 9 bases. Germline V gene lookup returns CDR1 MNHEY and CDR2 SMNVEV (reference sequence). This CDR3 comprises 16 residues. V lost 0 bases to trimming and J lost 3 bases; unmatched junction nucleotides: 3.

V usage is TRBV7-9 and J usage is TRBJ1-3; D is unresolved. The CDR3 is 14 amino acids. Germline CDR1 and CDR2: SEHNR and FQNEAQ (reference sequence). V gave up 3 bases and J gave up 0 bases, with 6 bases separating them. CDR3 bases: TGTGCCAGCAGCTTCCTTGTCTCTGGAAACACCATATATTTT. It is translated as CASSFLVSGNTIYF. The variable domain in full, completed from reference TRBV7-9 and TRBJ1-3, reads DTGVSQNPRHKITKRGQNVTFRCDPISEHNRLYWYRQTLGQGPEFLTYFQNEAQLEKSRLLSDRFSAERPKGSFSTLEIQRTEQGDSAMYLCASSFLVSGNTIYFGEGSWLTVV.

This clonotype appeared a few times. This sequence joins TRBV20-1 and TRBJ2-1; D unclear. With the DNA end fitting TRBJ2-7 better, the J assignment may be wrong. Germline values: CDR1 DFQATT, CDR2 SNEGSKA (reference sequence). The CDR3 loop spans 16 amino acids. CDR3 sequence: CSARDLPGSSYNEQYF. CDR3 nucleotides: TGCAGTGCTAGAGATTTACCGGGTTCTTCCTACAATGAGCAGTACTTC.

This chain links TRBV6-5 with TRBJ2-1; 13 bases align to TRBD2. Unmatched junction bases numbered 12, after V lost 10 bases and J lost 6 bases. Per the germline V gene, CDR1 is MNHEY and CDR2 is SVGAGI. The CDR3 totals 16 residues. The chain's CDR3 is CATLLAGGLSGNEQFF. CDR3 nucleotide sequence: TGTGCCACCCTACTAGCGGGGGGGCTATCTGGCAATGAGCAGTTCTTC.

The CDR3 sequence is CASSVTSGGAWNEQFF. CDR3 coding DNA: TGTGCCAGCAGTGTGACTAGCGGGGGGGCGTGGAATGAGCAGTTCTTC. This chain uses TRBV27 with TRBJ2-1; 14 bases match TRBD2. Trimming at V came to 5 bases and at J to 7 bases, leaving 7 bases not matched to a gene. Germline V gives CDR1 MNHEY, CDR2 SMNVEV (reference sequence). The CDR3 is 16 residues long.

V and J are TRBV2 and TRBJ2-3, with TRBD2 identical over 10 bases. The CDR3 length is 15 residues. The V and J ends lost 10 bases and 1 base, in that order; junction bases with no gene match: 8. CDR1 is SNHLY, CDR2 FYNNEI, per germline. CDR3 region: CAIVPGLARTDTQYF. CDR3 nucleotides: TGTGCCATCGTCCCGGGACTAGCGCGCACAGATACGCAGTATTTT.

Worth noting for this clonotype: The CDR3 does not close with the conserved phenylalanine or tryptophan, likely indicating a read error. The rearrangement uses TRBV20-1 and TRBJ2-1; D possibly matches TRBD1 or TRBD2 (5 bases each). The DNA end favors TRBJ2-7, so the J call may be wrong. CDR1 and CDR2 (germline): DFQATT, SNEGSKA (reference sequence). The CDR3 contains 15 residues. The CDR3, as DNA: TGCAGTGCAGCGCCGGGACCCCTCTCCTACAATGAGCAGTACCTC. It specifies CSAAPGPLSYNEQYL.

The V call is TRBV20-1, the J call TRBJ2-5; 16 bases agree with TRBD2. This CDR3 is built from 17 residues. Trimming cost V 1 base and J 4 bases; bases outside gene matches: 6. The germline gives CDR1 DFQATT, CDR2 SNEGSKA (reference sequence). CDR3 sequence reads: CSARGLGLAGGSETQYF. CDR3 in DNA: TGCAGTGCTAGAGGTTTGGGACTAGCGGGAGGGTCAGAGACCCAGTACTTC.

This clonotype was found a few times. The rearrangement joins TRBV20-1 to TRBJ2-3; 7 nucleotides line up with TRBD2. Germline assignment: CDR1 DFQATT and CDR2 SNEGSKA (reference sequence). There are 18 residues in the CDR3. J was trimmed by 1 base and V by 3 bases; bases with no gene match: 16. The CDR3: CSASTRRGSPKRTDTQYF. Here the CDR3 DNA reads TGCAGTGCTAGCACAAGGCGGGGGTCACCCAAACGCACAGATACGCAGTATTTT.

This clonotype was observed a few times. V is TRBV12-3 or TRBV12-4 and J is TRBJ1-6; D is undetermined. V was shortened by 0 bases and J by 7 bases, with 7 bases between the two germline ends. The CDR3 length is 14 residues. Here the CDR3 DNA reads TGTGCCAGCAGTTTAGCAGCCGCAAATTCACCCCTCCACTTT. Translating it yields CASSLAAANSPLHF.

The table lists this clonotype with a few counts. This chain links TRBV21-1 with TRBJ1-3; the table names TRBD1, a call not compared with the DNA. TRBV21-1 constitutes a pseudogene. The CDR3 is made up of 17 amino acids. CDR3 amino acids: CASSRDTTGRFGNTIYF. The CDR3 bases are TGTGCCAGCAGCAGAGATACGACAGGGAGGTTTGGAAACACCATATATTTT.

The chain couples TRBV7-2 to TRBJ2-1; 9 bases are shared with TRBD2. J gave up 7 bases and V 6 bases, and 13 bases lay outside the gene matches. Looked up from germline, CDR1 is SGHTA and CDR2 is FQGNSA. This CDR3 contains 16 residues. The CDR3 loop is CASRNPGTSPGNEQFF. The CDR3 nucleotides read TGTGCCAGCAGAAATCCCGGGACTAGCCCTGGAAATGAGCAGTTCTTC.

The chain joins TRBV20-1 to TRBJ1-2, with D maybe TRBD1 (6 bases). V was clipped by 2 bases and J by 7 bases, with 11 bases between them. The CDR3 totals 12 residues. Germline CDR1 DFQATT, CDR2 SNEGSKA (reference sequence). The CDR3 region has the DNA TGCAGTGCTAGATCAACAGGGCCTGGCTACACCTTC. Encoded protein: CSARSTGPGYTF.

The rearrangement links TRBV23-1 to TRBJ1-5; 9 positions agree with TRBD1. TRBV23-1 is reported as an ORF; its role is uncertain. V lost 2 bases and J lost 2; bases outside the gene matches: 10. The length of the CDR3 is 18 residues. CDR3 sequence reads: CASSQGDRDYGGNQPQHF. The CDR3 DNA follows: TGCGCCAGCAGTCAAGGGGACAGGGATTATGGCGGCAATCAGCCCCAGCATTTT.

In this sample, this clonotype turned up a few times. The chain is built from TRBV29-1 and TRBJ2-1; TRBD2 might be the D (7 bases). The CDR3 loop spans 13 amino acids. The V end was cut by 6 bases, the J end by 7 bases, with 16 bases between. The germline V gene has CDR1 SQVTM and CDR2 ANQGSEA. In DNA form, the CDR3 reads TGCAGCGTCGCGCCTGGGGGGGCTAATGAGCAGTTCTTC. Translated, it gives CSVAPGGANEQFF.

The chain links TRBV7-8 to TRBJ2-3; 8 bases map to TRBD1. The germline V gene has CDR1 SGHVS and CDR2 FQNEAQ. J was trimmed by 3 bases and V by 5 bases; bases with no gene match: 10. The CDR3 runs 16 residues. CDR3 DNA sequence: TGTGCCAGCAGCCTCTCGACAGGGGCACGAACAGATACGCAGTATTTT. Protein: CASSLSTGARTDTQYF.